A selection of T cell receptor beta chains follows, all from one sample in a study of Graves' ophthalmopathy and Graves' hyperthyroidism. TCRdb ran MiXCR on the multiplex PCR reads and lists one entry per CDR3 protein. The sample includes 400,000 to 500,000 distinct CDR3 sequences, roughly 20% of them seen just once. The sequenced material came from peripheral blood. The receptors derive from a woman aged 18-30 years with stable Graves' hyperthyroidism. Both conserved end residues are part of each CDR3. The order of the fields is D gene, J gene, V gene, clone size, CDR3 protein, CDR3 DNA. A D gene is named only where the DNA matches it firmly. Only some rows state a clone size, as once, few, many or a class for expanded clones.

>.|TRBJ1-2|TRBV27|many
CASSFSTGGADGYTF
TGTGCCAGCAGTTTCTCTACCGGGGGCGCAGATGGCTACACCTTC
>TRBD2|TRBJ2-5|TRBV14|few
CASSQEDPRAGRPWETQYF
TGTGCCAGCAGCCAAGAGGACCCCAGAGCCGGGAGGCCCTGGGAGACCCAGTACTTC
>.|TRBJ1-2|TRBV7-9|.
CATRGGADFYGYTF
TGTGCCACCCGTGGGGGGGCTGACTTCTATGGCTACACCTTC
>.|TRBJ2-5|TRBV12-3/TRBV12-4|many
CASTFGGSGFETQYF
TGTGCCAGCACCTTCGGAGGGAGTGGGTTTGAGACCCAGTACTTC
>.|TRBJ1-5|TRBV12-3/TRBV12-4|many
CASSPNNQPQHF
TGTGCCAGCAGTCCGAACAATCAGCCCCAGCATTTT
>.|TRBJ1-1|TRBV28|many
CASSPPGGGSEAFF
TGTGCCAGCAGTCCCCCCGGGGGGGGAAGTGAAGCTTTCTTT
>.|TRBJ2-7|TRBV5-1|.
CASSFGSINYEQYF
TGCGCCAGCAGCTTCGGGTCGATTAACTACGAGCAGTACTTC
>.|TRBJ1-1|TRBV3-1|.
CASSRGGLGNEAFF
TGTGCCAGCAGCCGCGGGGGTCTAGGGAATGAAGCTTTCTTT
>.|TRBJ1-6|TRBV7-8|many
CASSPRRGPPIKNSPLHF
TGTGCCAGCAGCCCAAGAAGGGGACCGCCGATTAAGAATTCACCCCTCCACTTT
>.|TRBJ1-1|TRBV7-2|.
CASSFSRRPNTEAFF
TGTGCCAGCAGCTTCTCTCGGAGACCGAACACTGAAGCTTTCTTT
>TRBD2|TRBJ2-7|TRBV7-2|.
CASSQSVAGGTEQYF
TGTGCCAGCAGCCAATCTGTAGCGGGGGGGACCGAGCAGTACTTC
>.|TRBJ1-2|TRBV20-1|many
CSASGRTNYGYTF
TGCAGTGCTAGTGGCAGGACTAACTATGGCTACACCTTC
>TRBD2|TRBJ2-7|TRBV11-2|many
CASTRTGAGTRDEQYF
TGTGCCAGCACGAGAACCGGGGCCGGGACTAGAGACGAGCAGTACTTC
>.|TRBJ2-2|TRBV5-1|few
CASRAGLGFGELFF
TGCGCCAGCAGGGCCGGCCTTGGGTTCGGGGAGCTGTTTTTT
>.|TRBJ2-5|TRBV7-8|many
CASSTPWGKRETQYF
TGTGCCAGCAGCACGCCTTGGGGGAAAAGAGAGACCCAGTACTTC
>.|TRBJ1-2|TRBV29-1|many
CSVEDQGQGDGYTF
TGCAGCGTTGAAGATCAAGGACAAGGCGATGGCTACACCTTC
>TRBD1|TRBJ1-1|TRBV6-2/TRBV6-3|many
CASSNRDRDEAFF
TGTGCCAGCAGTAACCGGGACAGGGACGAAGCTTTCTTT
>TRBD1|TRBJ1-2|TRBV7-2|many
CASSLVGGDSYGYTF
TGTGCCAGCAGCTTAGTGGGAGGGGACAGCTATGGCTACACCTTC
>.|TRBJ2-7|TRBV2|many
CATKSKFYEQYF
TGTGCCACGAAGAGTAAGTTCTACGAGCAGTACTTC
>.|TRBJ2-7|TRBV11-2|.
CASSFTDSSYEQYF
TGTGCCAGCAGCTTTACGGACAGCTCCTACGAGCAGTACTTC
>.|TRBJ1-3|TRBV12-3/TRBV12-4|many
CASGKDSGNTIYF
TGTGCCAGCGGAAAGGACAGCGGAAACACCATATATTTT
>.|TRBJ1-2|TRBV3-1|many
CASSPNTGRTDGYTF
TGTGCCAGCAGCCCCAACACGGGACGTACAGATGGCTACACCTTC
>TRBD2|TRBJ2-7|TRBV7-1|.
CASSSTLGLAGETNSYEQYF
TGTGCCAGCAGCTCCACCTTAGGACTAGCGGGAGAAACCAACTCCTACGAGCAGTACTTC
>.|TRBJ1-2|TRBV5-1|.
CASSLASRDRNGYTF
TGCGCCAGCAGCTTGGCTTCCAGAGACAGGAATGGCTACACCTTC
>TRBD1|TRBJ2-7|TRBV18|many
CASSPPGDRGDYEQYF
TGTGCCAGCTCACCTCCTGGGGACAGGGGGGATTACGAGCAGTACTTC
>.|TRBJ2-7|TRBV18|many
CASSPEGYEQYF
TGTGCCAGCTCACCGGAGGGTTACGAGCAGTACTTC
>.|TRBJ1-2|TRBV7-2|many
CASSLRSGGYGYTF
TGTGCCAGCAGCTTGAGGTCTGGGGGATATGGCTACACCTTC
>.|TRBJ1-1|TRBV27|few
CASSSLDRRTPNTEAFF
TGTGCCAGCAGTTCACTAGACAGGCGAACACCGAACACTGAAGCTTTCTTT